The 24 T cell receptor beta chains given below trace back to one sample, sequenced in a study of blood T cell repertoires in COVID-19 (dated by TCRdb to 2019 to 2021). The protocol used for the library was the immunoSEQ multiplex PCR assay. The clones in this table, taken by TCRdb from immuneACCESS, are in-frame only. Not every clone is retained; where verified, under half of the shortfall comes from an unresolved V gene, and the cause of the rest is unknown. The sample table records roughly 250,000 clones; 80% to 90% of these occur just once. The ten biggest clones cover 1.9% of the sample. The sequenced sample was PBMCs or T cells enriched from blood (not recorded which). The origin of the receptors is a woman aged 45-59 years who had recovered from COVID-19.

V and J are TRBV5-4 and TRBJ1-2, with D tentatively TRBD1 (5 bases). The CDR3 covers 15 residues. Per the germline V gene, CDR1 is SGHNT and CDR2 is YYREEE (reference sequence). V lost 0 bases and J 4 bases, leaving 13 bases between the germline ends. CDR3 loop: CASSLVVRGGYGYTF. The CDR3 DNA follows: TGTGCCAGCAGCTTGGTTGTTAGGGGCGGCTATGGCTACACCTTC.

J is TRBJ1-2 and V is TRBV28; 7 bases align to TRBD1. Trimming took 0 bases from V and 8 from J; bases not matched to a gene: 6. Germline lookup yields CDR1 MDHEN and CDR2 SYDVKM. The CDR3 is 14 amino acids. The CDR3, as DNA: TGTGCCAGCAGTTTATGGGTGCAGGGGGACGGCTACACCTTC. The encoded protein is CASSLWVQGDGYTF.

This rearrangement joins TRBV5-1 to TRBJ2-6; D gene ambiguous. The CDR3 has 19 amino acids. Trimming pared 1 base from V and 0 bases from J, leaving 17 bases between. Per the germline V gene, CDR1 is SGHRS and CDR2 is YFSETQ. The CDR3 loop is CASSLNPPQLSSGANVLTF. The CDR3 DNA follows: TGCGCCAGCAGCTTGAACCCGCCCCAACTTAGCTCTGGGGCCAACGTCCTGACTTTC.

J is TRBJ2-1 and V is TRBV7-3; 9 bases fit TRBD2. The CDR3 has 16 residues. Per germline, CDR1 SGHTA and CDR2 FQGTGA. The V segment lost 0 bases and the J segment 6 bases; nucleotides outside the gene matches: 6. The CDR3 reads CASSLTLREGLNEQFF. The CDR3, as DNA: TGTGCCAGCAGCTTAACGTTGCGGGAGGGCCTCAATGAGCAGTTCTTC.

The chain recombines TRBV7-9 with TRBJ2-5; 8 nucleotides line up with TRBD2. Per germline, CDR1 SEHNR and CDR2 FQNEAQ (reference sequence). The CDR3 covers 15 residues. Trimming at V came to 1 base and at J to 4 bases, leaving 5 bases not matched to a gene. The CDR3: CASSLGLAGGETQYF. Written as DNA, the CDR3 is TGTGCCAGCAGCTTAGGGCTAGCGGGCGGAGAGACCCAGTACTTC.

As for this clone: Its ends do not fully match the called genes, so a read error is possible. The J gene is TRBJ2-5, the V gene TRBV7-7, with 7 bases that match TRBD1. The CDR3 sequence is 13 residues long. Per germline, CDR1 SSHAT and CDR2 FNYEAQ (reference sequence). The CDR3 loop is CASSSRGQETQYF. CDR3 bases: TGTGCTAGCAGCTCCAGGGGGCAAGAGACCCAGTACTTC. Filled out from reference TRBV7-7 and TRBJ2-5, the complete variable domain reads GAGVSQSPRYKVTKRGQDVTLRCDPISSHATLYWYQQALGQGPEFLTYFNYEAQPDKSGLPSDRFSAERPEGSISTLTIQRTEQRDSAMYRCASSSRGQETQYFGPGTRLLVL.

This chain uses TRBV5-1 with TRBJ2-5, with 7 bases lining up with TRBD2. Unmatched junction bases numbered 3, after V lost 0 bases and J lost 4 bases. CDR1 is SGHRS, CDR2 YFSETQ, per germline. This CDR3 is built from 14 residues. Written as DNA, the CDR3 is TGCGCCAGCAGCTTGGGACTAGCCCGAGAGACCCAGTACTTC. Translated, it gives CASSLGLARETQYF. The variable domain in full, with the rest retrieved from reference TRBV5-1 and TRBJ2-5, is KAGVTQTPRYLIKTRGQQVTLSCSPISGHRSVSWYQQTPGQGLQFLFEYFSETQRNKGNFPGRFSGRQFSNSRSEMNVSTLELGDSALYLCASSLGLARETQYFGPGTRLLVL.

The rearrangement links TRBV2 to TRBJ1-1; tentative D call: TRBD1 (5 bases). The V end was cut by 8 bases, the J end by 1 base, with 17 bases between. The CDR3 has 15 residues. Germline V gives CDR1 SNHLY, CDR2 FYNNEI. CDR3 region: CASGLGGKRNTEAFF. CDR3 bases: TGTGCCAGCGGCCTTGGGGGGAAGAGGAACACTGAAGCTTTCTTT.

J is TRBJ1-2 and V is TRBV5-1; 12 nucleotides align to TRBD1. Trimming cost V 2 bases and J 6 bases; bases outside gene matches: 5. Germline-derived CDR1 and CDR2 are SGHRS and YFSETQ. The CDR3 has 15 residues. CDR3 region: CASSLPGQGANGYTF. The CDR3 bases are TGCGCCAGCAGCTTACCGGGACAGGGGGCCAATGGCTACACCTTC.

The chain uses TRBV14 and TRBJ1-2, with D hard to call. The CDR3 covers 15 residues. V was pared by 1 base and J by 0 bases, with 9 bases between. Germline CDR1 SGHDN, CDR2 FVKESK. The CDR3: CASSQGLHPNYGYTF. DNA for the CDR3: TGTGCCAGCAGCCAAGGACTTCATCCTAACTATGGCTACACCTTC.

Remarks on this clone: The sample holds other DNA sequences that translate to the same CDR3. The genes are TRBV6-5 and TRBJ1-5, with D possibly matching TRBD1 (6 bases). V lost 5 bases and J lost 7, with 12 bases in between. The CDR3 is made up of 13 amino acids. CDR1 and CDR2 (germline): MNHEY, SVGAGI. The CDR3 nucleotides are TGTGCCAGCAGTACGGGGGGCGGACAGCCCCAGCATTTT. Its protein product is CASSTGGGQPQHF.

The chain links TRBV5-1 to TRBJ1-2; 11 bases are shared with TRBD1. This CDR3 is 15 amino acids long. CDR1 and CDR2 (germline): SGHRS, YFSETQ. V shed 4 bases, J shed 4 bases, and the junction held 6 bases outside the gene matches. CDR3 residues: CASSVTGTGGYGYTF. The CDR3 bases are TGCGCCAGCAGCGTTACCGGGACAGGGGGCTATGGCTACACCTTC.

V gene TRBV7-2 combines with J gene TRBJ2-1, with 7 bases identical to TRBD2. Germline-derived CDR1 and CDR2 are SGHTA and FQGNSA. The CDR3 runs 15 residues. The ends lost 1 base at V and 4 bases at J; junction bases unmatched: 4. CDR3 amino acids: CASSLVVAGYNEQFF. CDR3 bases: TGTGCCAGCAGCTTAGTAGTAGCGGGTTACAATGAGCAGTTCTTC.

The chain has TRBV7-6 and TRBJ1-5, with D possibly TRBD1 on 6 matching bases. Trimming took 4 bases from V and 5 from J, leaving 12 bases between them. The germline CDR1 and CDR2 sequences are SGHVS and FNYEAQ. The CDR3 runs to 14 residues. The CDR3 DNA is TGTGCCAGCAGCTCGACAGGAGGCGATCAGCCCCAGCATTTT. Amino acid sequence: CASSSTGGDQPQHF.

The chain carries TRBV27 and TRBJ2-3, with D possibly being TRBD2 (5 bases). Germline V gene sequence: CDR1 MNHEY, CDR2 SMNVEV (reference sequence). The CDR3 spans 12 residues. Trimming shortened V by 11 bases and J by 2 bases, and 11 bases separated the two germline ends. CDR3 DNA: TGTGCCTCCGGGGATTCCACAGATACGCAGTATTTT. Translating it yields CASGDSTDTQYF.

The chain is built from TRBV6-5 and TRBJ1-1; 7 bases match TRBD1. J gave up 5 bases and V 6 bases, and 9 bases lay outside the gene matches. Germline CDR1 and CDR2: MNHEY and SVGAGI. The CDR3 is 14 residues long. DNA for the CDR3: TGTGCCAGCAGCGTGGGTCAGGGGGTAACTGAAGCTTTCTTT. The encoded protein is CASSVGQGVTEAFF.

This chain links TRBV11-3 with TRBJ2-2; weak D call: TRBD2 (6 bases). The CDR3 is 14 residues long. Germline V gives CDR1 SGHNT, CDR2 YENEEA. The V end was cut by 7 bases, the J end by 1 base, with 10 bases between. As DNA, the CDR3 is TGTGCCAGCAAGAGCGGGCAGAACACCGGGGAGCTGTTTTTT. As protein: CASKSGQNTGELFF.

The CDR3 here is CASSPREAGTNEKLFF. The DNA of the CDR3 is TGTGCCAGCAGCCCCCGTGAGGCGGGAACTAATGAAAAACTGTTTTTT. The gene calls are TRBV5-6 and TRBJ1-4; D gene ambiguous. Germline CDR1 and CDR2: SGHDT and YYEEEE. With 4 bases removed from V and 1 base from J, the gap between germline ends came to 14 bases. The CDR3 contains 16 residues.

The chain combines TRBV24-1 with TRBJ2-3; tentative D call: TRBD1 (6 bases). Deletions cut 6 bases from V and 8 bases from J, with 11 bases between. Germline V gene lookup returns CDR1 KGHDR and CDR2 SFDVKD. The CDR3 consists of 12 residues. CDR3 protein: CATSLEGGTQYF. The CDR3 nucleotides read TGTGCCACCAGTTTGGAAGGGGGTACGCAGTATTTT.

This rearrangement joins TRBV7-8 to TRBJ2-1; TRBD2 matches 13 bases. The CDR3 spans 19 residues. CDR1 is SGHVS and CDR2 is FQNEAQ in the germline V gene. V shed 1 base and J 7 bases; nucleotides not matched to a gene: 13. CDR3 amino acids: CASSLVGYTGLAGVNEQFF. In DNA, the CDR3 is TGTGCCAGCAGCTTAGTTGGCTATACTGGACTAGCGGGAGTTAATGAGCAGTTCTTC.

The chain employs TRBV19 and TRBJ1-5, with D tentatively TRBD1 (5 bases). The germline CDR1 and CDR2 sequences are LNHDA and SQIVND (reference sequence). Deletions cut 6 bases from V and 5 bases from J, with 8 bases between. This CDR3 is 12 amino acids long. CDR3 residues: CASRGGDQPQHF. The CDR3 nucleotides are TGTGCCAGTAGGGGGGGGGATCAGCCCCAGCATTTT.

The rearrangement joins TRBV6-5 to TRBJ2-2; D is perhaps TRBD2 (6 bases). The V gene's germline CDR1 is MNHEY and CDR2 SVGAGI. With 7 bases removed from V and 11 bases from J, the gap between germline ends came to 17 bases. The CDR3 consists of 13 residues. The CDR3 nucleotides are TGTGCCAGCATCTATAGGGCGGGGAGAGAGCTGTTTTTT. This translates into CASIYRAGRELFF.

The chain recombines TRBV19 with TRBJ1-4; 7 bases are a match to TRBD1. Germline CDR1 reads LNHDA; CDR2 reads SQIVND (reference sequence). The CDR3 contains 14 residues. Trimming at V came to 6 bases and at J to 5 bases, leaving 6 bases not matched to a gene. CDR3 protein: CASRGQTKNEKLFF. Written as DNA, the CDR3 is TGTGCCAGTAGGGGACAGACCAAGAATGAAAAACTGTTTTTT.

The chain is built from TRBV6-1 and TRBJ2-7; TRBD2 might be the D (6 bases). V was trimmed by 6 bases and J by 1 base, leaving 22 bases between them. Germline-derived CDR1 and CDR2 are MNHNS and SASEGT. The CDR3 has 17 amino acids. The CDR3 loop is CASRERAQGGSSYEQYF. The CDR3 nucleotides are TGTGCCAGCAGAGAACGGGCTCAGGGAGGATCGTCCTACGAGCAGTACTTC.